The source of this T cell receptor (beta chain) is a study of blood T cell repertoires in COVID-19. Study context: The United States, Italy and Spain were the sources of the acute and convalescent COVID-19 samples. Sources were T cells, B-cell-depleted T cells, or PBMCs; the material itself was cDNA or gDNA.

The CDR3 is made up of 15 amino acids. Trimming pared 10 bases from V and 0 bases from J, leaving 17 bases between. The germline V gene has CDR1 MDHEN and CDR2 SYDVKM. The authors' processing: Researchers report that nucleated cell counts were estimated from reference gene primer amplification. The repertoire was sequenced with immunoSEQ multiplex PCR; TCRdb's copy has only in-frame clones and lacks some. The D gene and trimming were derived from the DNA, and the V and J assignments and clone size from that table. In the table there are around 190,000 clones, more than 75% of which are singletons. The receptor comes from a woman of 80 years or more with acute or convalescent COVID-19. V and J are TRBV28 and TRBJ2-3; no reliable D call. Sequenced material: peripheral blood. Here the CDR3 DNA reads TGTGCCACCTCCAGGCCCCCCTTTAGCACAGATACGCAGTATTTT. It encodes CATSRPPFSTDTQYF.